The 18 T cell receptor beta chains in this list originate from one sample, sequenced in a study of blood T cell repertoires in COVID-19 (dated by TCRdb to between 2020 and 2021). The library was prepared using the immunoSEQ multiplex PCR assay. Sourced from immuneACCESS, this table was stored by TCRdb with only in-frame sequences that have V and J called. A share of the clones is absent; for the studies checked, an unresolved V gene accounts for under half, and the remainder has no known explanation. The table for this sample lists more than 110,000 clones; roughly 84% of them were counted only once. 5% to 7% of the sample comes from the top ten. Sequencing was done on a sample of PBMCs or T cells enriched from blood (not recorded which). The receptors here all came from a man between 40 and 49 years old with acute COVID-19.

The chain is built from TRBV7-9 and TRBJ2-5, with D possibly being TRBD1 (6 bases). Germline lookup yields CDR1 SEHNR and CDR2 FQNEAQ (reference sequence). This CDR3 comprises 17 residues. V was trimmed by 3 bases and J by 6 bases, leaving 23 bases between them. CDR3 DNA sequence: TGTGCCAGCAGCTTGGGGGCCGAAGAAGGTGTCCGGAAGACCCAGTACTTC. Protein: CASSLGAEEGVRKTQYF.

The chain has TRBV6-1 and TRBJ1-4, with 7 bases lining up with TRBD1. Per germline, CDR1 MNHNS and CDR2 SASEGT. V was clipped by 7 bases and J by 3 bases; unmatched bases: 5. The CDR3 sequence is 14 residues long. This chain's CDR3 is CASKGGTANEKLFF. The CDR3 DNA reads as TGTGCCAGCAAGGGTGGGACAGCTAATGAAAAACTGTTTTTT.

This clone is medium-sized (0.01 to 0.1%). The chain is built from TRBV27 and TRBJ2-4; 9 bases fit TRBD1. Germline lookup yields CDR1 MNHEY and CDR2 SMNVEV (reference sequence). The V segment lost 5 bases and the J segment 7 bases; nucleotides outside the gene matches: 6. The CDR3 runs 14 residues. The DNA for the CDR3 is TGTGCCAGCAGTATAAACAGGGGGCGGAACATTCAGTACTTC. It codes for CASSINRGRNIQYF.

The chain carries TRBV5-4 and TRBJ2-7; 12 nucleotides align to TRBD2. Germline CDR1 reads SGHNT; CDR2 reads YYREEE (reference sequence). This CDR3 spans 14 amino acids. Trimming removed 0 bases from V and 6 bases from J; junction bases left unmatched: 1. The CDR3 loop reads CASSLETSGGEQYF. The CDR3 nucleotides are TGTGCCAGCAGCTTGGAGACTAGCGGGGGCGAGCAGTACTTC.

This clone appeared a single time. This chain links TRBV12-3 or TRBV12-4 with TRBJ2-7; D might be TRBD1 (5 bases). This CDR3 comprises 13 residues. Trimming stripped 8 bases from V and 5 bases from J, with 16 bases between. In DNA, the CDR3 is TGTGCCAGCTGCCCGACAGTTACTCACGAGCAGTACTTC. Encoded protein: CASCPTVTHEQYF.

This chain joins TRBV28 and TRBJ1-5; D remains unclear. Germline CDR1 reads MDHEN; CDR2 reads SYDVKM. V was clipped by 3 bases and J by 4 bases, with 10 bases between them. The CDR3 is 14 amino acids. In DNA, the CDR3 is TGTGCCAGCAGTTTCCCCCTCGGTAATCAGCCCCAGCATTTT. It translates to CASSFPLGNQPQHF.

This chain links TRBV29-1 with TRBJ2-1; TRBD2 is a possible D gene (6 bases). Trimming cost V 4 bases and J 0 bases, with 16 bases left between them. The CDR3 loop spans 16 amino acids. Germline V CDR1 and CDR2: SQVTM, ANQGSEA. This chain's CDR3 is CSVGTPRGSSYNEQFF. CDR3 nucleotide sequence: TGCAGCGTTGGGACCCCGCGGGGTAGCTCCTACAATGAGCAGTTCTTC.

This chain connects TRBV7-2 to TRBJ1-2, with 9 bases that match TRBD1. The V gene end was trimmed by 6 bases and the J gene end by 7 bases; junction bases not matched to a gene: 9. Germline CDR1 and CDR2: SGHTA and FQGNSA. The CDR3 has 14 residues. The CDR3 DNA reads TGTGCCAGCAGTTCGCCGGGACAGGGTGGTGGCTACACCTTC. This translates into CASSSPGQGGGYTF.

The gene calls are TRBV2 and TRBJ2-1, with 12 bases that match TRBD1. This CDR3 has 15 amino acids. The ends lost 6 bases at V and 7 bases at J; junction bases unmatched: 7. CDR1 is SNHLY and CDR2 is FYNNEI in the germline V gene. CDR3 protein: CASRAPGQGANEQFF. DNA for the CDR3: TGTGCCAGCAGAGCCCCGGGACAGGGGGCGAATGAGCAGTTCTTC.

The chain employs TRBV2 and TRBJ2-3; 7 nucleotides line up with TRBD2. J gave up 0 bases and V 4 bases, and 4 bases lay outside the gene matches. The CDR3 extends over 15 amino acids. Germline values: CDR1 SNHLY, CDR2 FYNNEI. The CDR3 DNA reads TGTGCCAGCAGTGGGGGACTACCTAGCACAGATACGCAGTATTTT. This codes for CASSGGLPSTDTQYF.

The J gene is TRBJ1-4, the V gene TRBV5-1; D is undetermined. The CDR3 contains 15 residues. With 4 bases removed from V and 7 bases from J, the gap between germline ends came to 17 bases. Germline V lookup: CDR1 SGHRS, CDR2 YFSETQ. The CDR3 loop reads CASSAGWLTREKLFF. The CDR3 DNA reads TGCGCCAGCAGCGCGGGATGGTTAACGCGTGAAAAACTGTTTTTT.

J is TRBJ2-5 and V is TRBV19; perhaps TRBD2 as D (5 bases). CDR3 length equals 14 residues. Germline V lookup: CDR1 LNHDA, CDR2 SQIVND (reference sequence). V was trimmed by 6 bases and J by 1 base, leaving 12 bases between them. For the CDR3, the DNA is TGTGCCAGTAGCCCTAGCTCTATCCAAGAGACCCAGTACTTC. Its translation is CASSPSSIQETQYF.

CDR3 in DNA: TGTGCCAGCAGTTACTCGATAGGCGTAGCGGGGGACATGGAGACCCAGTACTTC. It translates to CASSYSIGVAGDMETQYF. This rearrangement joins TRBV6-2 or TRBV6-3 to TRBJ2-5; 9 nucleotides line up with TRBD2. Germline V lookup: CDR1 MNHEY, CDR2 SVGEGT. The CDR3 extends over 18 amino acids. Trimming removed 0 bases from V and 5 bases from J; junction bases left unmatched: 13.

The rearrangement uses TRBV4-3 and TRBJ1-1; D is ambiguous. The length of the CDR3 is 14 residues. The germline gives CDR1 LGHNA, CDR2 YSLEER. V was trimmed by 4 bases and J by 1 base, leaving 10 bases between them. The CDR3 nucleotides are TGCGCCAGCAGCCTGTCCCACACGAACACTGAAGCTTTCTTT. Translation gives CASSLSHTNTEAFF.

This clone has just one count. The chain is built from TRBV2 and TRBJ1-2; no clear D. Trimming cost V 4 bases and J 8 bases, with 17 bases left between them. The CDR3 totals 14 residues. Germline CDR1 SNHLY, CDR2 FYNNEI. The CDR3, as DNA: TGTGCCAGCAGTGGAACCGGGTCCGGATTAGGCTACACCTTC. Translated, it gives CASSGTGSGLGYTF.

The chain employs TRBV30 and TRBJ2-5; D gene unclear. V lost 2 bases, J lost 2 bases, and 3 bases lay in between. The germline V gene has CDR1 GTSNPN and CDR2 SVGIG (reference sequence). This CDR3 has 11 residues. The CDR3 bases are TGTGCCTGGAGTCAACAAGAGACCCAGTACTTC. Protein sequence: CAWSQQETQYF.

The V and J genes are TRBV27 and TRBJ1-2, with TRBD1 identical over 9 bases. V trimming: 4 bases; J trimming: 0 bases; junction bases outside the gene matches: 6. CDR1 and CDR2 (germline): MNHEY, SMNVEV (reference sequence). CDR3 size: 16 residues. The CDR3 loop is CASSSPGQGANYGYTF. Here the CDR3 DNA reads TGTGCCAGCAGTTCCCCGGGACAGGGAGCTAACTATGGCTACACCTTC.

V is TRBV6-5 and J is TRBJ1-2, with 11 positions matching TRBD1. V lost 5 bases to trimming and J lost 7 bases; unmatched junction nucleotides: 6. Germline CDR1 and CDR2: MNHEY and SVGAGI. The CDR3 totals 14 residues. CDR3 sequence: CASSPDRGLVGYTF. CDR3 nucleotides: TGTGCCAGCAGTCCGGACAGGGGGCTAGTTGGCTACACCTTC.